Each of the 16 T cell receptor beta chains below was sequenced from the same sample in a study of beta chain features in type 1 diabetes. Study-wide points: All four CD4+ subsets of Type 1 diabetes patients contained TCRB CDR3s that were moderately but significantly shorter.

Their cognate antigens are unknown. The investigators reverse transcribed all of the isolated RNA, so they sequenced expressed TCRB transcripts. The data were produced by immunoSEQ multiplex PCR, yet TCRdb's version contains in-frame clones alone and is incomplete. Among hundreds of thousands of clones listed, about 14% were seen once. The sequencing input was naive CD4+ T cells from blood. All receptors derive from a man between 18 and 29 years old with type 1 diabetes.

The sample holds a few counts of this clone. Its ends do not fully match the called genes, so a read error is possible. This sequence joins TRBV7-7 and TRBJ2-3; either TRBD1 or TRBD2 may supply D (5 bases each). Per the germline V gene, CDR1 is SSHAT and CDR2 is FNYEAQ (reference sequence). The length of the CDR3 is 13 residues. The CDR3 loop reads CASSSGATDTQYF. The CDR3 DNA is TGTGCTAGCAGCTCCGGGGCCACAGATACGCAGTATTTT.

The CDR3 reads CASSPPTIETQYF. The CDR3 nucleotides are TGTGCCAGCTCACCACCGACAATTGAGACCCAGTACTTC. The rearrangement joins TRBV18 to TRBJ2-5; no reliable D call. The V gene lost 0 bases and the J gene lost 5 bases, with 7 bases spanning the gap. Looked up from germline, CDR1 is KGHSH and CDR2 is LQKENI. This CDR3 comprises 13 residues.

This sequence joins TRBV2 and TRBJ2-1, with 8 bases fitting TRBD2. The germline CDR1 and CDR2 sequences are SNHLY and FYNNEI. V was clipped by 8 bases and J by 7 bases; unmatched bases: 13. The CDR3 contains 15 residues. The CDR3 DNA reads TGTGCCAGCTGTACAGCGGGAGTTGTATTGAATGAGCAGTTCTTC. As protein: CASCTAGVVLNEQFF.

This clone was observed a handful of times. V and J are TRBV30 and TRBJ1-5; possible D gene TRBD1, 5 bases. Germline values: CDR1 GTSNPN, CDR2 SVGIG (reference sequence). V lost 2 bases and J lost 5, with 10 bases in between. This CDR3 spans 13 amino acids. CDR3 protein: CAWSKWGDQPQHF. The CDR3 DNA follows: TGTGCCTGGAGTAAGTGGGGCGATCAGCCCCAGCATTTT. Full variable domain (missing parts from reference TRBV30 and TRBJ1-5): SQTIHQWPATLVQPVGSPLSLECTVEGTSNPNLYWYRQAAGRGLQLLFYSVGIGQISSEVPQNLSASRPQDRQFILSSKKLLLSDSGFYLCAWSKWGDQPQHFGDGTRLSIL.

The rearrangement links TRBV28 to TRBJ2-7; 8 positions agree with TRBD2. Germline-derived CDR1 and CDR2 are MDHEN and SYDVKM. This CDR3 is built from 15 residues. V dropped 7 bases and J dropped 4; count of bases not matched to a gene: 12. In DNA, the CDR3 is TGTGCCAGCATCCAGTCAGGCGGGAGGAGTTACGAGCAGTACTTC. Its protein product is CASIQSGGRSYEQYF.

The table lists this clone with a few counts. The chain carries TRBV29-1 and TRBJ1-1, with TRBD1 identical over 8 bases. The CDR3 has 13 residues. Germline V gene lookup returns CDR1 SQVTM and CDR2 ANQGSEA. Trimming at V came to 5 bases and at J to 8 bases, leaving 10 bases not matched to a gene. As DNA, the CDR3 is TGCAGCGTTCTGGGATTGGGACAGGTGGAAGCTTTCTTT. Translating gives CSVLGLGQVEAFF.

The J gene is TRBJ2-1, the V gene TRBV29-1, with D unclear. Trimming removed 2 bases at V and 0 bases at J, with 11 bases between. CDR1 is SQVTM and CDR2 is ANQGSEA in the germline V gene. This CDR3 comprises 15 residues. The chain's CDR3 is CSVESSKSSYNEQFF. The CDR3 DNA follows: TGCAGCGTTGAAAGTAGCAAGAGCTCCTACAATGAGCAGTTCTTC.

CDR3 sequence: CASSENRGLGYTF. CDR3 bases: TGTGCCAGCAGTGAGAACAGGGGGCTTGGCTACACCTTC. The chain has TRBV28 and TRBJ1-2, with TRBD1 matching over 9 bases. This CDR3 has 13 residues. J was trimmed by 7 bases and V by 5 bases; bases with no gene match: 5. CDR1 is MDHEN, CDR2 SYDVKM, per germline.

This chain joins TRBV2 and TRBJ2-7; D is ambiguous. V was trimmed by 2 bases and J by 5 bases, leaving 7 bases between them. CDR1 SNHLY and CDR2 FYNNEI come from the germline V gene. CDR3 size: 12 residues. In DNA form, the CDR3 reads TGTGCCAGCAGTGAAAGGACGAACGAGCAGTACTTC. It specifies CASSERTNEQYF. Together with reference TRBV2 and TRBJ2-7, the CDR3 gives the full variable domain: EPEVTQTPSHQVTQMGQEVILRCVPISNHLYFYWYRQILGQKVEFLVSFYNNEISEKSEIFDDQFSVERPDGSNFTLKIRSTKLEDSAMYFCASSERTNEQYFGPGTRLTVT.

Only a few counts were recorded for this clone. This chain links TRBV21-1 with TRBJ2-5. TRBV21-1 is annotated as a pseudogene. CDR3 size: 14 residues. The CDR3, as DNA: TGTGCCAGCAGGGGGGGCACAAAACAAGAGACCCAGTACTTC. Encoded protein: CASRGGTKQETQYF.

The chain has TRBV28 and TRBJ1-2; D is unresolved. Germline V CDR1 and CDR2: MDHEN, SYDVKM. CDR3 size: 13 residues. V shed 3 bases and J shed 0 bases, with 5 bases lying between them. The CDR3 DNA reads TGTGCCAGCAGTTTTCTGGCTAACTATGGCTACACCTTC. Translating gives CASSFLANYGYTF.

This chain links TRBV18 with TRBJ2-5; D might be TRBD2 (5 bases). The J call is uncertain, as TRBJ2-7 better fits the DNA end. From germline, CDR1 is KGHSH and CDR2 LQKENI. There are 15 residues in the CDR3. The CDR3, as DNA: TGTGCCAGCTCACCACCGGGGAGCAGTGCCTACGAGCAGTACTTC. Its protein product is CASSPPGSSAYEQYF.

The chain recombines TRBV7-9 with TRBJ2-3; D unresolved. Germline values: CDR1 SEHNR, CDR2 FQNEAQ (reference sequence). This CDR3 has 14 amino acids. V lost 0 bases to trimming and J lost 2 bases, with 6 bases between them. CDR3 nucleotide sequence: TGTGCCAGCAGCTTAGCGGTTTACACAGATACGCAGTATTTT. It is translated as CASSLAVYTDTQYF.

CDR3 residues: CASSQVLTEAFF. DNA of the CDR3: TGTGCCAGCAGCCAAGTTTTGACTGAAGCTTTCTTT. This chain connects TRBV4-2 to TRBJ1-1; D gene uncertain. Germline V gene lookup returns CDR1 LGHNA and CDR2 YNFKEQ. There are 12 residues in the CDR3. V was trimmed by 1 base and J by 5 bases, leaving 5 bases between them.

This chain connects TRBV29-1 to TRBJ1-3; D remains ambiguous. From germline, CDR1 is SQVTM and CDR2 ANQGSEA. CDR3 length: 12 amino acids. The V end was cut by 4 bases, the J end by 4 bases, with 8 bases between. This chain's CDR3 is CSVGERGNTIYF. The DNA for the CDR3 is TGCAGCGTTGGGGAAAGGGGAAACACCATATATTTT.

The chain carries TRBV2 and TRBJ2-5; 11 bases agree with TRBD1. This CDR3 comprises 15 residues. J was trimmed by 5 bases and V by 4 bases; bases with no gene match: 6. Per the germline V gene, CDR1 is SNHLY and CDR2 is FYNNEI. CDR3 sequence: CASSVGQGARETQYF. The CDR3 nucleotides are TGTGCCAGCAGTGTTGGACAGGGGGCGCGGGAGACCCAGTACTTC. The full variable domain, rest sourced from reference TRBV2 and TRBJ2-5, is EPEVTQTPSHQVTQMGQEVILRCVPISNHLYFYWYRQILGQKVEFLVSFYNNEISEKSEIFDDQFSVERPDGSNFTLKIRSTKLEDSAMYFCASSVGQGARETQYFGPGTRLLVL.